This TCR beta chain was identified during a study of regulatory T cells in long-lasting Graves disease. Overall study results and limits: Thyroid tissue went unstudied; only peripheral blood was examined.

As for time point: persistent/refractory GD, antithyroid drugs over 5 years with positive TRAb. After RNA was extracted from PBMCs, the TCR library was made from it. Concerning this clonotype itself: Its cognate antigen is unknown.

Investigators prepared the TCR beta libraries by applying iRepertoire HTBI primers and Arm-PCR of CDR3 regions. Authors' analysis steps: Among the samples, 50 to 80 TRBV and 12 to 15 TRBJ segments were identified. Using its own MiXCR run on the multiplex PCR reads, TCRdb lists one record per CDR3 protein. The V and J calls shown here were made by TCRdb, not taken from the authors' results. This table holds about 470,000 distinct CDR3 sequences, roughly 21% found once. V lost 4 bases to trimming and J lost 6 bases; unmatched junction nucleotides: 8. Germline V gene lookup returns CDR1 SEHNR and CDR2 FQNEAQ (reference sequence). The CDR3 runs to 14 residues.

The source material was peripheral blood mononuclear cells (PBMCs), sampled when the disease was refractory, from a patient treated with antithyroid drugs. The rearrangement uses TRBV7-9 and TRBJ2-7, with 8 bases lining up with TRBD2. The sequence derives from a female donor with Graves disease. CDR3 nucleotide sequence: TGTGCCAGCAGCTCGGGGGGGGGGGGAGCCGAGCAGTACTTC. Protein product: CASSSGGGGAEQYF.